This TCR beta chain emerged from a study of T cell repertoires in cytomegalovirus infection. TCRdb re-derived calls from the reads in MiXCR, one entry per CDR3 protein. The sample has under 250,000 distinct CDR3 sequences, about 7% seen once. This clonotype was detected ten times or more. The sample consisted of PBMCs. The sequence came from a human donor in good health (CMV status not recorded). Some clones in this sample may be carry-over from other donors' samples.

This chain's CDR3 is CASSPAGIHEQYF. For the CDR3, the DNA is TGTGCCAGCAGTCCCGCAGGGATCCACGAGCAGTACTTC. The V and J genes are TRBV28 and TRBJ2-7; maybe TRBD1 (5 bases). V lost 5 bases and J lost 5, with 13 bases in between. The CDR3 runs 13 residues. Germline V gene data show CDR1 as MDHEN and CDR2 as SYDVKM.